The table lists the clone carrying this T cell receptor beta chain with many counts. Its specificity is not known. This record belongs to a study of response to subunit inactivated influenza vaccine. Study-level findings and limits: The authors suggested that every seasonal influenza vaccination recruits few new T cells.

CDR1 is SGHRS, CDR2 YFSETQ, per germline. Trimming left V 0 bases short and J 1 base short, with 9 bases between. This CDR3 is built from 15 residues. TCRdb analysed the RT-PCR reads with MiXCR anew, one entry per CDR3 protein. Altogether 500,000 or so distinct CDR3 sequences are present, approximately 11% being singletons, with the ten largest covering over 9.5%. The sample consisted of PBMCs from blood, taken roughly 45 days after vaccination. This TCR was recovered from a man aged 45-60 years who received an inactivated influenza vaccine. This rearrangement joins TRBV5-1 to TRBJ2-3, with D uncertain. The CDR3, as DNA: TGCGCCAGCAGCTTGGAGAGGCGTGGCACAGATACGCAGTATTTT. It codes for CASSLERRGTDTQYF.